The source of this T cell receptor (beta chain) is a study of OX40 agonist ivuxolimab in advanced cancers. About the study: Ivuxolimab doses were 0.01, 0.1, 0.3, 1.5, 3 or 10 mg/kg every 2 weeks. Study-wide results and caveats: In a subset of nonresponders, normalized T-cell clonal expansion was also low. At 0.1 to 3.0 mg/kg, CD4+ and CD8+ blood T cells expanded clonally by week 6.

CDR3 length equals 15 residues. V was clipped by 1 base and J by 1 base; unmatched bases: 5. Germline V CDR1 and CDR2: GTSNPN, SVGIG (reference sequence). Measured with immunoSEQ multiplex PCR; TCRdb has only the in-frame clones, and not every one. The sample has around 61,000 clones, around 84% seen once. As regards this clone: Its antigen is unknown.

This TCR came from an adult with an advanced solid tumor such as melanoma, head and neck, liver or kidney cancer. The chain recombines TRBV30 with TRBJ2-7, with 9 bases matching TRBD2. The sample in question was CD4+ or CD8+ T cells sorted from blood, obtained in a trial of the OX40 agonist ivuxolimab. The DNA of the CDR3 is TGTGCCTGGAGTGACCTTAGCGGGAGTTCCTACGAGCAGTACTTC. Translated: CAWSDLSGSSYEQYF.